This T cell receptor (beta chain) was obtained from a study of cytomegalovirus exposure and HLA in healthy donors. The study, taken as a whole, reports: No immune exposure information besides CMV serostatus was available. For presence/absence analyses, sequencing depth was assumed to be roughly uniform across donors.

V lost 0 bases to trimming and J lost 2 bases, with 9 bases between them. The CDR3 has 14 residues. CDR1 is SGHRS and CDR2 is YFSETQ in the germline V gene. With 60 Vbeta and 13 Jbeta primers, the PCR was carried out. Clones were sequenced by immunoSEQ multiplex PCR, and TCRdb holds only the in-frame ones, with some missing. The sample comprises roughly 120,000 clones, 75% of which are singletons, and 1.6% rests with the top ten. For this clone: What it binds is unknown.

The donors (healthy individuals) were bone marrow donors. Unrecorded immune exposure was likely among donors, who were nominally healthy when sampled. The TCR originated in a woman between 18 and 29 years old in good health and CMV-seronegative. Sequencing input: PBMCs. This sequence joins TRBV5-1 and TRBJ2-7; possible D gene TRBD1, 5 bases. In DNA form, the CDR3 reads TGCGCCAGCAGCTTGGAGGGGTTGGCCTACGAGCAGTACTTC. Translated: CASSLEGLAYEQYF.